Listed below are T cell receptor beta chains from one sample, sequenced in a study of T cell repertoires in cytomegalovirus infection. TCRdb redid the calling of the reads with MiXCR, one entry per CDR3 protein. The data show 400,000 to 550,000 distinct CDR3 sequences, around 11% seen once. Sequenced input: PBMCs. Receptor source: a human donor in good health (CMV status not recorded). Some clones in this sample may be carry-over from other donors' samples. CDR3s include the opening cysteine and the closing phenylalanine or tryptophan. The order of the fields is clone size, V gene, J gene, D gene, CDR3 protein, CDR3 DNA. The D gene is left open where the match is weak. Expanded clones get a size class; other rows say once, few or many, or leave the size out.

abundance: few; v_gene: TRBV7-9; j_gene: TRBJ1-4; d_gene: -; CDR3aa: CASSFNTVNVGLFF; CDR3nt: TGTGCCAGCAGCTTTAACACGGTCAATGTGGGACTGTTTTTT
abundance: many; v_gene: TRBV7-9; j_gene: TRBJ1-4; d_gene: -; CDR3aa: CASSLRDGSNEKLFF; CDR3nt: TGTGCCAGCAGCTTGCGGGACGGATCGAATGAAAAACTGTTTTTT
abundance: many; v_gene: TRBV12-3/TRBV12-4; j_gene: TRBJ1-3; d_gene: -; CDR3aa: CASSLRMGIGNTIYF; CDR3nt: TGTGCCAGCAGTTTAAGGATGGGTATCGGAAACACCATATATTTT
abundance: few; v_gene: TRBV20-1; j_gene: TRBJ2-6; d_gene: -; CDR3aa: CSARSRRTSGANVLTF; CDR3nt: TGCAGTGCTAGAAGTCGGCGGACCTCTGGGGCCAACGTCCTGACTTTC
abundance: many; v_gene: TRBV12-3/TRBV12-4; j_gene: TRBJ1-1; d_gene: -; CDR3aa: CASSFYRSEAFF; CDR3nt: TGTGCCAGCAGCTTCTACAGAAGTGAAGCTTTCTTT
abundance: many; v_gene: TRBV27; j_gene: TRBJ1-4; d_gene: -; CDR3aa: CASSLSWQTNEKLFF; CDR3nt: TGTGCCAGCAGTTTATCGTGGCAGACCAATGAAAAACTGTTTTTT
abundance: many; v_gene: TRBV7-2; j_gene: TRBJ1-1; d_gene: -; CDR3aa: CASRSRTDTEAFF; CDR3nt: TGTGCCAGCAGGTCCCGGACGGACACTGAAGCTTTCTTT
abundance: many; v_gene: TRBV7-3; j_gene: TRBJ2-2; d_gene: -; CDR3aa: CASSPGRLNTGELFF; CDR3nt: TGTGCCAGCAGCCCTGGACGGTTAAACACCGGGGAGCTGTTTTTT
abundance: -; v_gene: TRBV30; j_gene: TRBJ1-2; d_gene: -; CDR3aa: CAWSVQGGYTF; CDR3nt: TGTGCCTGGAGTGTGCAGGGCGGCTACACCTTC
abundance: many; v_gene: TRBV7-2; j_gene: TRBJ2-2; d_gene: TRBD1; CDR3aa: CASSLDRGGRAGELFF; CDR3nt: TGTGCCAGCAGCTTAGACAGAGGGGGCAGAGCCGGGGAGCTGTTTTTT
abundance: many; v_gene: TRBV7-8; j_gene: TRBJ2-3; d_gene: -; CDR3aa: CASSFRADTQYF; CDR3nt: TGTGCCAGCAGCTTTCGGGCAGATACGCAGTATTTT
abundance: few; v_gene: TRBV20-1; j_gene: TRBJ2-1; d_gene: TRBD1; CDR3aa: CSAARTGQNEQFF; CDR3nt: TGCAGTGCTGCAAGGACAGGGCAGAATGAGCAGTTCTTC
abundance: few; v_gene: TRBV30; j_gene: TRBJ2-7; d_gene: -; CDR3aa: CAWSVEGSSWREYF; CDR3nt: TGTGCCTGGAGTGTGGAAGGGTCGAGTTGGAGGGAGTACTTC
abundance: -; v_gene: TRBV3-1; j_gene: TRBJ1-1; d_gene: -; CDR3aa: CASSNRLNTEAFF; CDR3nt: TGTGCCAGCAGCAACCGACTGAACACTGAAGCTTTCTTT
abundance: few; v_gene: TRBV6-2/TRBV6-3; j_gene: TRBJ2-1; d_gene: TRBD2; CDR3aa: CASSYSLAGAYEQFF; CDR3nt: TGTGCCAGCAGTTACAGTCTAGCGGGAGCTTATGAGCAGTTCTTC
abundance: many; v_gene: TRBV6-1; j_gene: TRBJ1-2; d_gene: -; CDR3aa: CASSEGPTLIISNYGYTF; CDR3nt: TGTGCCAGCAGTGAAGGACCCACCCTCATTATATCTAACTATGGCTACACCTTC
abundance: many; v_gene: TRBV7-2; j_gene: TRBJ2-1; d_gene: -; CDR3aa: CASSLGGTGSYNEQFF; CDR3nt: TGTGCCAGCAGTTTGGGCGGGACCGGCTCCTACAATGAGCAGTTCTTC
abundance: many; v_gene: TRBV10-2; j_gene: TRBJ2-3; d_gene: TRBD2; CDR3aa: CASSESTSGGARDTQYF; CDR3nt: TGCGCCAGCAGTGAGTCGACTAGCGGGGGGGCTAGAGATACGCAGTATTTT
abundance: -; v_gene: TRBV6-2/TRBV6-3; j_gene: TRBJ1-5; d_gene: -; CDR3aa: CASSSGLSGGQPQHF; CDR3nt: TGTGCCAGCAGTTCAGGCCTTTCTGGAGGTCAGCCCCAGCATTTT
abundance: many; v_gene: TRBV6-5; j_gene: TRBJ1-2; d_gene: -; CDR3aa: CASSPGGSIVGYTF; CDR3nt: TGTGCCAGCAGCCCGGGAGGGAGTATCGTTGGCTACACCTTC
abundance: many; v_gene: TRBV6-6; j_gene: TRBJ2-5; d_gene: TRBD1; CDR3aa: CASSQNRGQETQYF; CDR3nt: TGTGCCAGCAGCCAGAACAGGGGACAAGAGACCCAGTACTTC
abundance: many; v_gene: TRBV6-5; j_gene: TRBJ2-2; d_gene: TRBD1; CDR3aa: CASRDRRTGELFF; CDR3nt: TGTGCCAGCCGGGACAGACGCACCGGGGAGCTGTTTTTT
abundance: many; v_gene: TRBV4-1; j_gene: TRBJ2-1; d_gene: TRBD1; CDR3aa: CASSLTGGFYNEQFF; CDR3nt: TGCGCCAGCAGCCTGACAGGGGGCTTCTACAATGAGCAGTTCTTC
abundance: -; v_gene: TRBV20-1; j_gene: TRBJ1-3; d_gene: -; CDR3aa: CSAREGKYSGNTIYF; CDR3nt: TGCAGTGCTAGAGAAGGGAAGTACTCTGGAAACACCATATATTTT
abundance: many; v_gene: TRBV11-3; j_gene: TRBJ2-1; d_gene: TRBD2; CDR3aa: CASSYTGTSGHNEQFF; CDR3nt: TGTGCCAGCAGCTATACCGGGACTAGCGGTCACAATGAGCAGTTCTTC
abundance: few; v_gene: TRBV27; j_gene: TRBJ1-5; d_gene: -; CDR3aa: CASSLSTGNQPQHF; CDR3nt: TGTGCCAGCAGTTTATCGACAGGCAATCAGCCCCAGCATTTT
abundance: many; v_gene: TRBV28; j_gene: TRBJ2-7; d_gene: -; CDR3aa: CASSSLRRPTDEQYF; CDR3nt: TGTGCCAGCAGTTCCTTGAGGCGGCCGACCGACGAGCAGTACTTC
abundance: many; v_gene: TRBV4-1; j_gene: TRBJ2-1; d_gene: -; CDR3aa: CASSQVVGSVFIEQFF; CDR3nt: TGCGCCAGCAGCCAAGTAGTAGGGTCGGTATTTATTGAGCAGTTCTTC
abundance: many; v_gene: TRBV7-2; j_gene: TRBJ2-4; d_gene: TRBD2; CDR3aa: CASSPGLAVAKNIQYF; CDR3nt: TGTGCCAGCAGCCCAGGACTAGCGGTAGCCAAAAACATTCAGTACTTC
abundance: many; v_gene: TRBV19; j_gene: TRBJ1-1; d_gene: -; CDR3aa: CASSIVPGPNTEAFF; CDR3nt: TGTGCCAGTAGTATAGTACCAGGGCCGAACACTGAAGCTTTCTTT
abundance: few; v_gene: TRBV20-1; j_gene: TRBJ2-1; d_gene: TRBD2; CDR3aa: CSARDNLAGERSYNEQFF; CDR3nt: TGCAGTGCTAGAGATAATTTAGCGGGAGAACGGTCCTACAATGAGCAGTTCTTC
abundance: few; v_gene: TRBV2; j_gene: TRBJ1-5; d_gene: -; CDR3aa: CASTLLRVQPQHF; CDR3nt: TGTGCCAGCACCCTCCTGAGGGTACAGCCCCAGCATTTT
abundance: many; v_gene: TRBV12-3/TRBV12-4; j_gene: TRBJ2-7; d_gene: TRBD2; CDR3aa: CASTSGGSSYEQYF; CDR3nt: TGTGCCAGCACCTCGGGGGGGTCCTCCTACGAGCAGTACTTC
abundance: few; v_gene: TRBV5-1; j_gene: TRBJ2-5; d_gene: -; CDR3aa: CASSRYAGAETQYF; CDR3nt: TGCGCCAGCAGCAGATACGCGGGGGCGGAGACCCAGTACTTC
abundance: many; v_gene: TRBV24-1; j_gene: TRBJ2-3; d_gene: -; CDR3aa: CATSDFSGSTDTQYF; CDR3nt: TGTGCCACCAGTGATTTCTCAGGTAGCACAGATACGCAGTATTTT
abundance: many; v_gene: TRBV2; j_gene: TRBJ2-5; d_gene: TRBD2; CDR3aa: CASSSRLAGGGETQYF; CDR3nt: TGTGCCAGCAGCTCCAGACTAGCGGGGGGCGGGGAGACCCAGTACTTC
abundance: -; v_gene: TRBV28; j_gene: TRBJ1-2; d_gene: -; CDR3aa: CASSLSWFYGYTF; CDR3nt: TGTGCCAGCAGTTTAAGTTGGTTCTATGGCTACACCTTC
abundance: few; v_gene: TRBV5-1; j_gene: TRBJ2-1; d_gene: TRBD2; CDR3aa: CASSLRNPGLAGYNEQFF; CDR3nt: TGCGCCAGCAGCTTGAGAAACCCGGGACTAGCGGGCTACAATGAGCAGTTCTTC
abundance: many; v_gene: TRBV2; j_gene: TRBJ2-4; d_gene: TRBD1; CDR3aa: CASSRDRLAKNIQYF; CDR3nt: TGTGCCAGCAGCCGGGACAGACTAGCCAAAAACATTCAGTACTTC
abundance: -; v_gene: TRBV5-4; j_gene: TRBJ2-6; d_gene: -; CDR3aa: CASSPSGQTSSGANVLTF; CDR3nt: TGTGCCAGCTCCCCATCAGGACAGACTAGCTCTGGGGCCAACGTCCTGACTTTC
abundance: many; v_gene: TRBV12-5; j_gene: TRBJ1-2; d_gene: TRBD1; CDR3aa: CASGLVIGQGGNGYTF; CDR3nt: TGTGCTAGTGGTTTGGTGATAGGACAGGGAGGGAATGGCTACACCTTC
abundance: many; v_gene: TRBV5-1; j_gene: TRBJ2-1; d_gene: TRBD2; CDR3aa: CASSLGGTSGNDEQFF; CDR3nt: TGCGCCAGCAGCTTGGGGGGGACTAGCGGGAACGATGAGCAGTTCTTC
abundance: few; v_gene: TRBV12-3/TRBV12-4; j_gene: TRBJ2-1; d_gene: -; CDR3aa: CASSLSAFGYNEQFF; CDR3nt: TGTGCCAGCAGTTTATCGGCGTTTGGCTACAATGAGCAGTTCTTC
abundance: -; v_gene: TRBV19; j_gene: TRBJ1-4; d_gene: -; CDR3aa: CASNDGIEKLFF; CDR3nt: TGTGCCAGTAATGACGGAATAGAAAAACTGTTTTTT
abundance: few; v_gene: TRBV30; j_gene: TRBJ2-1; d_gene: -; CDR3aa: CAWSVTRGVYNEQFF; CDR3nt: TGTGCCTGGAGTGTTACCCGCGGGGTTTATAATGAGCAGTTCTTC
abundance: many; v_gene: TRBV7-2; j_gene: TRBJ2-1; d_gene: TRBD1; CDR3aa: CASRPHQGAYNEQFF; CDR3nt: TGTGCCAGCAGGCCACATCAGGGGGCCTACAATGAGCAGTTCTTC
abundance: -; v_gene: TRBV27; j_gene: TRBJ1-2; d_gene: -; CDR3aa: CASSLDGSGYGYTF; CDR3nt: TGTGCCAGCAGCTTAGATGGGAGCGGCTATGGCTACACCTTC
abundance: -; v_gene: TRBV18; j_gene: TRBJ2-3; d_gene: -; CDR3aa: CASSPLTVGGTDTQYF; CDR3nt: TGTGCCAGCTCACCACTGACGGTTGGAGGCACAGATACGCAGTATTTT
abundance: many; v_gene: TRBV20-1; j_gene: TRBJ1-4; d_gene: -; CDR3aa: CSARSSREGEKLFF; CDR3nt: TGCAGTGCTAGATCTAGCAGGGAGGGTGAAAAACTGTTTTTT
abundance: many; v_gene: TRBV2; j_gene: TRBJ2-2; d_gene: -; CDR3aa: CASSEWRIANTGELFF; CDR3nt: TGTGCCAGCAGTGAATGGCGGATAGCGAACACCGGGGAGCTGTTTTTT
abundance: many; v_gene: TRBV5-6; j_gene: TRBJ2-7; d_gene: TRBD1; CDR3aa: CASSPWTGEEQYF; CDR3nt: TGTGCCAGCAGCCCCTGGACAGGAGAGGAGCAGTACTTC
abundance: few; v_gene: TRBV2; j_gene: TRBJ1-4; d_gene: -; CDR3aa: CASSRVETTNEKLFF; CDR3nt: TGTGCCAGCAGTCGGGTAGAGACAACTAATGAAAAACTGTTTTTT
abundance: few; v_gene: TRBV20-1; j_gene: TRBJ1-4; d_gene: -; CDR3aa: CSARGGQVNEKLFF; CDR3nt: TGCAGTGCTAGGGGCGGCCAAGTTAATGAAAAACTGTTTTTT
abundance: many; v_gene: TRBV7-9; j_gene: TRBJ1-1; d_gene: TRBD1; CDR3aa: CASSLAGDRANTEAFF; CDR3nt: TGTGCCAGCAGCTTAGCGGGGGACAGGGCGAACACTGAAGCTTTCTTT
abundance: many; v_gene: TRBV11-2; j_gene: TRBJ2-1; d_gene: -; CDR3aa: CASSLEWVSSYNEQFF; CDR3nt: TGTGCCAGCAGCTTAGAATGGGTCAGCTCCTACAATGAGCAGTTCTTC
abundance: many; v_gene: TRBV2; j_gene: TRBJ1-1; d_gene: -; CDR3aa: CASSFTGKNTEAFF; CDR3nt: TGTGCCAGCAGTTTTACAGGAAAGAACACTGAAGCTTTCTTT
abundance: many; v_gene: TRBV6-1; j_gene: TRBJ1-1; d_gene: TRBD1; CDR3aa: CASSRTGVTEAFF; CDR3nt: TGTGCCAGCAGCCGAACAGGGGTTACTGAAGCTTTCTTT
abundance: -; v_gene: TRBV7-9; j_gene: TRBJ2-7; d_gene: TRBD2; CDR3aa: CASSLGLSGADPSYEQYF; CDR3nt: TGTGCCAGCAGCTTAGGCCTTAGCGGGGCGGACCCCTCCTACGAGCAGTACTTC